These 20 T cell receptor beta chains were sequenced from one sample in a study of cytomegalovirus exposure and HLA in healthy donors. This PCR relied on a set of 60 Vbeta primers and 13 Jbeta primers. The method was immunoSEQ multiplex PCR; TCRdb's version includes in-frame clones alone and lacks a portion of them. The table shows tens of thousands of clones, with about 66% occurring only once. The sequenced sample was PBMCs. The source is a man younger than 45 in good health and CMV-seronegative.

This clone was detected once. This chain uses TRBV2 with TRBJ2-5; 8 bases agree with TRBD1. The J segment lost 5 bases and the V segment lost 6 bases, leaving 11 bases of the junction unmatched. The CDR3 consists of 15 residues. The germline V gene has CDR1 SNHLY and CDR2 FYNNEI. CDR3 sequence (DNA): TGTGCCAGCAGGGTAGGGACAGGTCATACGGAGACCCAGTACTTC. Its protein product is CASRVGTGHTETQYF. Full variable domain (missing parts from reference TRBV2 and TRBJ2-5): EPEVTQTPSHQVTQMGQEVILRCVPISNHLYFYWYRQILGQKVEFLVSFYNNEISEKSEIFDDQFSVERPDGSNFTLKIRSTKLEDSAMYFCASRVGTGHTETQYFGPGTRLLVL.

The chain uses TRBV5-1 and TRBJ2-5; 7 bases are a match to TRBD1. Trimming at V came to 0 bases and at J to 4 bases, leaving 6 bases not matched to a gene. Germline V gives CDR1 SGHRS, CDR2 YFSETQ. The CDR3 is made up of 15 amino acids. The CDR3 here is CASSLDRGATETQYF. The CDR3 DNA reads as TGCGCCAGCAGCTTGGACAGGGGAGCGACAGAGACCCAGTACTTC.

The V and J genes are TRBV4-2 and TRBJ2-7, with D perhaps matching TRBD2 (5 bases). The V gene lost 1 base and the J gene lost 2 bases, with 18 bases spanning the gap. Germline V gives CDR1 LGHNA, CDR2 YNFKEQ. The CDR3 has 17 amino acids. The CDR3 region has the DNA TGTGCCAGCAGCCAAGTGGGCGGGCCAGGCGCGACCTACGAGCAGTACTTC. Protein: CASSQVGGPGATYEQYF.

A few counts support this clone. This sequence joins TRBV6-5 and TRBJ2-6; no firm D call. Trimming shortened V by 4 bases and J by 3 bases, and 7 bases separated the two germline ends. CDR3 length: 14 amino acids. Germline-derived CDR1 and CDR2 are MNHEY and SVGAGI. As DNA, the CDR3 is TGTGCCAGCAGTTCCCTTTTTGGGGCCAACGTCCTGACTTTC. Translating gives CASSSLFGANVLTF.

This clone was counted once. V is TRBV5-1 and J is TRBJ1-2; 8 positions agree with TRBD1. Germline CDR1 and CDR2: SGHRS and YFSETQ. The ends lost 0 bases at V and 8 bases at J; junction bases unmatched: 12. The CDR3 has 16 amino acids. The CDR3 spells CASSLAQGRGLGGYTF. The CDR3 DNA follows: TGCGCCAGCAGCTTGGCCCAGGGCAGGGGGCTCGGGGGCTACACCTTC.

The chain joins TRBV27 to TRBJ2-3; TRBD1 matches at 11 bases. The trim removed 8 bases at V and 2 bases at J, leaving 9 bases unmatched. The CDR3 has 16 residues. The germline gives CDR1 MNHEY, CDR2 SMNVEV (reference sequence). Here the CDR3 reads CASGLGTGGNTDTQYF. DNA for the CDR3: TGTGCCAGCGGCCTCGGGACAGGGGGGAACACAGATACGCAGTATTTT.

The chain couples TRBV27 to TRBJ2-3; 10 bases fit TRBD2. V dropped 8 bases and J dropped 4; count of bases not matched to a gene: 12. The CDR3 totals 16 residues. Germline V gives CDR1 MNHEY, CDR2 SMNVEV (reference sequence). CDR3 region: CASDSLAGGPPDTQYF. CDR3 bases: TGTGCCAGCGATTCATTAGCGGGAGGTCCTCCAGATACGCAGTATTTT.

The CDR3 nucleotides are TGTGCCAGCAGCTTCGGACTAGCGGGAGATACGCAGTATTTT. The encoded protein is CASSFGLAGDTQYF. The chain employs TRBV7-3 and TRBJ2-3; 11 nucleotides line up with TRBD2. The CDR3 extends over 14 amino acids. V gave up 3 bases and J gave up 5 bases; unmatched junction bases: 1. Germline loops: CDR1 SGHTA, CDR2 FQGTGA.

V usage is TRBV30 and J usage is TRBJ1-1; D remains ambiguous. The V end lost 2 bases, the J end lost 1 base, and 5 bases lay between the germline ends. In germline, CDR1 is GTSNPN, CDR2 SVGIG (reference sequence). This CDR3 spans 12 amino acids. CDR3 region: CAWSYGNTEAFF. CDR3 nucleotide sequence: TGTGCCTGGAGTTACGGGAACACTGAAGCTTTCTTT.

CDR3 bases: TGTGCCAGCAGTTTGGACAAGAACACTGAAGCTTTCTTT. This translates into CASSLDKNTEAFF. The V and J genes are TRBV28 and TRBJ1-1, with a possible D match to TRBD1 (5 bases). The CDR3 totals 13 residues. In germline, CDR1 is MDHEN, CDR2 SYDVKM. V lost 3 bases and J lost 1, with 6 bases in between.

The rearrangement links TRBV13 to TRBJ2-1; 7 nucleotides agree with TRBD2. V shed 7 bases, J shed 7 bases, and the junction held 7 bases outside the gene matches. Germline assignment: CDR1 PRHDT and CDR2 FYEKMQ (reference sequence). This CDR3 region has 13 residues. The CDR3 here is CASTGSGSNEQFF. DNA of the CDR3: TGTGCCAGCACCGGTAGCGGGTCTAATGAGCAGTTCTTC.

This chain connects TRBV4-3 to TRBJ2-7; D may be TRBD2 (6 bases). V gave up 0 bases and J gave up 3 bases, with 12 bases separating them. From germline, CDR1 is LGHNA and CDR2 YSLEER. The CDR3 has 15 amino acids. The DNA of the CDR3 is TGCGCCAGCAGCCAAGATTTCGGTAGCGGCTACGAGCAGTACTTC. Amino acid sequence: CASSQDFGSGYEQYF.

The rearrangement joins TRBV2 to TRBJ1-6; tentative D call: TRBD1 (6 bases). Trimming removed 7 bases from V and 9 bases from J, with 13 bases in between. The CDR3 runs 13 residues. Germline V gene sequence: CDR1 SNHLY, CDR2 FYNNEI. The CDR3 loop is CASIVQGGSPLHF. CDR3 nucleotide sequence: TGTGCCAGCATCGTACAGGGTGGTTCACCCCTCCACTTT. Supplemented by reference TRBV2 and TRBJ1-6, the full variable domain reads EPEVTQTPSHQVTQMGQEVILRCVPISNHLYFYWYRQILGQKVEFLVSFYNNEISEKSEIFDDQFSVERPDGSNFTLKIRSTKLEDSAMYFCASIVQGGSPLHFGNGTRLTVT.

This clone was observed a handful of times. The genes are TRBV7-2 and TRBJ2-3, with a possible D match to TRBD2 (6 bases). The CDR3 loop spans 14 amino acids. Per germline, CDR1 SGHTA and CDR2 FQGNSA. V lost 6 bases and J lost 9, with 19 bases in between. CDR3 sequence: CASRPGGGANTQYF. CDR3 sequence (DNA): TGTGCCAGCAGACCAGGTGGAGGGGCCAACACGCAGTATTTT.

The table lists this clone with a few counts. The chain couples TRBV9 to TRBJ1-1, with D possibly TRBD1 on 5 matching bases. This CDR3 has 14 amino acids. With 2 bases removed from V and 1 base from J, the gap between germline ends came to 9 bases. In germline, CDR1 is SGDLS, CDR2 YYNGEE. The DNA of the CDR3 is TGTGCCAGCAGCGTGGTGACAGCGAACACTGAAGCTTTCTTT. Its protein product is CASSVVTANTEAFF.

This clone has only one observation. The chain uses TRBV28 and TRBJ2-7; 7 bases are shared with TRBD1. Germline V gene lookup returns CDR1 MDHEN and CDR2 SYDVKM. This CDR3 has 12 amino acids. The V gene end was trimmed by 6 bases and the J gene end by 4 bases; junction bases not matched to a gene: 3. The CDR3, as DNA: TGTGCCAGCAGGGGACAGCGGTACGAGCAGTACTTC. This gives the protein CASRGQRYEQYF.

This sequence joins TRBV6-5 and TRBJ2-3; the D gene is possibly TRBD1 (5 bases). Germline V gene sequence: CDR1 MNHEY, CDR2 SVGAGI. This CDR3 has 13 amino acids. The ends were cut back, 4 bases at V and 3 bases at J, with 8 bases in the middle. CDR3 in amino acids: CASSLSGTDTQYF. CDR3 bases: TGTGCCAGCAGTTTGTCAGGGACAGATACGCAGTATTTT.

The DNA for the CDR3 is TGTGCCAGTAGTATAGCCGTGGGACAGGGTTGGTTTGAAGCTTTCTTT. As protein: CASSIAVGQGWFEAFF. The chain carries TRBV19 and TRBJ1-1, with 9 bases matching TRBD1. Germline V gene lookup returns CDR1 LNHDA and CDR2 SQIVND (reference sequence). The CDR3 spans 16 residues. After removal of 1 base from V and 7 bases from J, the junction contained 10 bases not matched to a gene. Complete variable domain (other parts from reference TRBV19 and TRBJ1-1): DGGITQSPKYLFRKEGQNVTLSCEQNLNHDAMYWYRQDPGQGLRLIYYSQIVNDFQKGDIAEGYSVSREKKESFPLTVTSAQKNPTAFYLCASSIAVGQGWFEAFFGQGTRLTVV.

V usage is TRBV13 and J usage is TRBJ2-7; D may be TRBD2 (6 bases). CDR1 is PRHDT and CDR2 is FYEKMQ in the germline V gene (reference sequence). The CDR3 runs to 14 residues. Trimming pared 1 base from V and 6 bases from J, leaving 13 bases between. The CDR3 DNA sequence: TGTGCCAGCAGCTTAGCTATTCTGGGGGGCGAGCAGTACTTC. Encoded protein: CASSLAILGGEQYF.

This clone was seen only once. The rearrangement joins TRBV5-1 to TRBJ2-7; D possibly corresponds to TRBD2 (5 bases). Germline assignment: CDR1 SGHRS and CDR2 YFSETQ. Trimming cost V 0 bases and J 3 bases, with 7 bases left between them. The CDR3 loop spans 13 amino acids. The CDR3 loop reads CASSLGADYEQYF. CDR3 bases: TGCGCCAGCAGCTTGGGAGCGGACTACGAGCAGTACTTC.